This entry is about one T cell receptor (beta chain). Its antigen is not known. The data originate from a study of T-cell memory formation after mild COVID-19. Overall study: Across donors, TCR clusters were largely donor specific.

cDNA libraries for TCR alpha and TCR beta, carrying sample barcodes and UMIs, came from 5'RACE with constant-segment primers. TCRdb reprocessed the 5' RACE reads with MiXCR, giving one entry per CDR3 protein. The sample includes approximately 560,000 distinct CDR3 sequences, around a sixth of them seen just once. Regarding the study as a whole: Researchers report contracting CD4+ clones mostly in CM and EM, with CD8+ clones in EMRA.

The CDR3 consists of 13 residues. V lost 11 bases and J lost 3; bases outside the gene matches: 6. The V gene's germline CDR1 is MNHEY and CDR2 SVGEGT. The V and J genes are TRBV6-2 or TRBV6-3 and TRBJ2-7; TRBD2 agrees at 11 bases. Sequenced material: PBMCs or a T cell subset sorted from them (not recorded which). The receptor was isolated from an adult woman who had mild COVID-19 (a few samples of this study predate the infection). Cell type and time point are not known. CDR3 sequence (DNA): TGTGCCGTGCTAGCGGGAGGTTTCTACGAGCAGTACTTC. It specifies CAVLAGGFYEQYF.